This T cell receptor (beta chain) comes out of a study of cytomegalovirus exposure and HLA in healthy donors. PCR amplification relied on 60 Vbeta primers (plus 13 Jbeta primers). Clones were sequenced by immunoSEQ multiplex PCR, and TCRdb holds only the in-frame ones, with some missing. The table lists about 130,000 clones, 60% to 80% of them singletons. Whole-study results and caveats: Later on, an analysis tied 15,000 to 20,000 TCR beta sequences to HLA alleles at 0.05 false discovery rate. Several of the most significant clusters appeared linked to common viral pathogens, based on a later analysis. Previous analysis showed most TCR beta V segments were productive about 87% or about 30% of the time.

Trimming removed 5 bases from V and 2 bases from J, with 17 bases in between. The germline gives CDR1 GTSNPN, CDR2 SVGIG (reference sequence). This CDR3 region has 15 residues. Comment on this clone: Antigen: not known.

This receptor was taken from a female donor in good health and CMV-seronegative. The chain has TRBV30 and TRBJ2-3, with a possible D match to TRBD2 (7 bases). The sample taken for sequencing was PBMCs. CDR3 sequence (DNA): TGTGCCTGGTCGGGGAGGGGGTCCGTCACAGATACGCAGTATTTT. This translates into CAWSGRGSVTDTQYF.